The 2 T cell receptor beta chains presented below share a single source sample, sequenced in a study of cytomegalovirus exposure and HLA in healthy donors. A multiplex PCR was run with 60 Vbeta primers and 13 Jbeta primers. The repertoire was sequenced with immunoSEQ multiplex PCR; TCRdb's copy has only in-frame clones and lacks some. The sample has roughly 130,000 clones, 76% seen once; the top ten hold 1.5% to 2%. Sequenced sample: PBMCs. All receptors come from a man aged 40-49 years in good health and CMV-seronegative.

This clone was seen a few times. J is TRBJ2-7 and V is TRBV28, with unresolved D. The V gene lost 5 bases and the J gene lost 1 base, with 6 bases spanning the gap. The CDR3 is made up of 12 amino acids. The germline V gene encodes CDR1 MDHEN and CDR2 SYDVKM. The DNA for the CDR3 is TGTGCCAGCAGTACTCCATCCTACGAGCAGTACTTC. It is translated as CASSTPSYEQYF.

This clone was counted between two and nine times. The chain links TRBV7-8 to TRBJ2-5; 11 positions match TRBD2. Germline lookup yields CDR1 SGHVS and CDR2 FQNEAQ. The V and J ends lost 5 bases and 4 bases, in that order; junction bases with no gene match: 9. This CDR3 region has 16 residues. CDR3 DNA sequence: TGTGCCAGCAGCCCGACTAGCGGGGACCCCCGAGAGACCCAGTACTTC. It specifies CASSPTSGDPRETQYF. Drawing the rest from reference TRBV7-8 and TRBJ2-5, the complete variable domain is GAGVSQSPRYKVAKRGQDVALRCDPISGHVSLFWYQQALGQGPEFLTYFQNEAQLDKSGLPSDRFFAERPEGSVSTLKIQRTQQEDSAVYLCASSPTSGDPRETQYFGPGTRLLVL.